These T cell receptor beta chains were read from a single sample in a study of blood T cell repertoires in COVID-19. The assay was immunoSEQ multiplex PCR, and TCRdb's table has in-frame clones only and misses some. The sample shows about 160,000 clones, approximately 81% of them seen only once. The sequenced sample consisted of PBMCs or T cells enriched from blood (not recorded which). Receptors were obtained from a woman in her thirties or forties with acute COVID-19. Both conserved end residues are part of each CDR3. Fields, in order: V gene, CDR3 protein.

v_gene: TRBV5-1
CDR3aa: CASRGGRGGANVLTF

v_gene: TRBV6-6
CDR3aa: CASSTTPTGGNYGYTF

v_gene: TRBV10-3
CDR3aa: CAITTRQGGIRNTEAFF

v_gene: TRBV7-9
CDR3aa: CASSFSGRATDTQYF

v_gene: TRBV3-1/TRBV3-2
CDR3aa: CASTNRRTSGSGRVETQYF

v_gene: TRBV4-1
CDR3aa: CASSQGGGAQGYTF

v_gene: TRBV29-1
CDR3aa: CSVEVAANEQFF

v_gene: TRBV5-1
CDR3aa: CASSSRQGAGEQYF

v_gene: TRBV6-5
CDR3aa: CASSKRLAGGEQFF

v_gene: TRBV3-1/TRBV3-2
CDR3aa: CASSLQVNSPLHF

v_gene: TRBV30
CDR3aa: CAWSVLSDTQPQHF

v_gene: TRBV3-1/TRBV3-2
CDR3aa: CASSLLTGPNTEAFF

v_gene: TRBV24-1
CDR3aa: CATSGLAGPRGETQYF

v_gene: TRBV3-1/TRBV3-2
CDR3aa: CASSQEGGSAGYTF

v_gene: TRBV9
CDR3aa: CASSVGPAGQGTIYF

v_gene: TRBV6-5
CDR3aa: CASSSGGQGNTIYF

v_gene: TRBV29-1
CDR3aa: CSASPLQVGTEAFF

v_gene: TRBV28
CDR3aa: CASNTPGLLLYNEQFF

v_gene: TRBV9
CDR3aa: CASSVDLSSSYNSPLHF

v_gene: TRBV7-9
CDR3aa: CASSSRDTRQPQHF

v_gene: TRBV6-5
CDR3aa: CASSRTVHNSPLHF

v_gene: TRBV19
CDR3aa: CASSIRSSGANVLTF

v_gene: TRBV6-6
CDR3aa: CASSYPDSSYEQYF

v_gene: TRBV28
CDR3aa: CASSLSGGQPQHF

v_gene: TRBV5-4
CDR3aa: CASSFRESYEQYF

v_gene: TRBV10-3
CDR3aa: CAISGFSGNNEQFF

v_gene: TRBV11-2
CDR3aa: CASSSQETQYF

v_gene: TRBV29-1
CDR3aa: CSVAKNEQFF

v_gene: TRBV18
CDR3aa: CASSPLRLATGYNEQFF

v_gene: TRBV5-1
CDR3aa: CASSFLAGGPGEQFF

v_gene: TRBV5-4
CDR3aa: CASSLAGRVRSYNEQFF

v_gene: TRBV5-1
CDR3aa: CASSLAVSGGYTF

v_gene: TRBV11-2
CDR3aa: CASSPLAGTNTGELFF

v_gene: TRBV19
CDR3aa: CASTPPGLAAEDTQYF

v_gene: TRBV30
CDR3aa: CAWSEAGNTIYF

v_gene: TRBV2
CDR3aa: CASSATSGYNEQFF

v_gene: TRBV2
CDR3aa: CASRHRGWAYEQYF

v_gene: TRBV5-1
CDR3aa: CASSLADSEAETQYF

v_gene: TRBV5-1
CDR3aa: CASSLDPGEGGETQYF

v_gene: TRBV3-1/TRBV3-2
CDR3aa: CASSAGYEQYF

v_gene: TRBV18
CDR3aa: CASSPTGTGEETQYF

v_gene: TRBV27
CDR3aa: CASSPYSGNNEQFF

v_gene: TRBV18
CDR3aa: CASFLGTGHTGELFF

v_gene: TRBV5-5
CDR3aa: CASSQAGTVNQPQHF

v_gene: TRBV4-1
CDR3aa: CASSYGLAGGSSYNEQFF

v_gene: TRBV29-1
CDR3aa: CSVSLGARETQYF

v_gene: TRBV7-9
CDR3aa: CASSLEGQHNEQFF